A selection of T cell receptor beta chains follows, all from one sample in a study of T cells after yellow fever vaccination. TCRdb fed the 5' RACE reads into MiXCR, producing one record per CDR3 protein. The data contain a few hundred thousand distinct CDR3 sequences, approximately 7% of them singletons. The sample in question was PBMCs, obtained more than 40 days after the first yellow fever vaccination. Source of these receptors: a man aged 18 to 35 who received the YFV17D yellow fever vaccine. Each CDR3 is given with its conserved first and last residue. A D gene is named only where the DNA matches it firmly. Size is omitted from some rows. Given values are once, few, many or a class for expanded clones.

>TRBV12-3/TRBV12-4|-|many|TRBJ1-1
TGTGCCAGCAGTTTCGAGGGAAGGGGTAACACTGAAGCTTTCTTT
CASSFEGRGNTEAFF
>TRBV10-3|-|-|TRBJ2-5
TGTGCCATCAGTGAGAGGACAAAGTTCACTAGCTTTCAGGAGACCCAGTACTTC
CAISERTKFTSFQETQYF
>TRBV4-3|TRBD2|-|TRBJ2-7
TGCGCCAGCAGCCGCGGACTAGCGGGGGCCACCAGCTCCTACGAGCAGTACTTC
CASSRGLAGATSSYEQYF
>TRBV4-2|-|-|TRBJ2-7
TGTGCCAGCAGCCACGAGCCAGGGACCTACGAGCAGTACTTC
CASSHEPGTYEQYF
>TRBV28|-|many|TRBJ2-3
TGTGCCAGCAGTTACCCTCCCCTCACAGATACGCAGTATTTT
CASSYPPLTDTQYF
>TRBV6-5|TRBD1|-|TRBJ2-3
TGTGCCAGCAGTTACTCATATCCCTCAGGGGGTGGCACAGATACGCAGTATTTT
CASSYSYPSGGGTDTQYF
>TRBV19|-|-|TRBJ2-1
TGTGCCAGTACCCGCTATAGCAGCTCCTACAATGAGCAGTTCTTC
CASTRYSSSYNEQFF
>TRBV10-3|-|few|TRBJ1-3
TGTGCCATCAGTGAGAGGAATCTACCCGAGCCTGGAAACACCATATATTTT
CAISERNLPEPGNTIYF
>TRBV5-6|TRBD1|few|TRBJ1-6
TGTGCCAGCAGCTTGGTGGACAGGGGGGATTCACCCCTCCACTTT
CASSLVDRGDSPLHF
>TRBV20-1|TRBD1|many|TRBJ2-3
TGCAGTGCTAGGCTCAGGGGGCAAGGAAATACGCAGTATTTT
CSARLRGQGNTQYF
>TRBV5-5|-|many|TRBJ1-2
TGTGCCAGCAGCGTGCCAGGGGAAAACTATGGCTACACCTTC
CASSVPGENYGYTF
>TRBV10-3|TRBD2|many|TRBJ2-3
TGTGCCATCATCTCGGGGAGGGAAGGGCGGATGGATACGCAGTATTTT
CAIISGREGRMDTQYF
>TRBV7-2|-|-|TRBJ2-7
TGTGCCAGCAGCTTAGCGCAGGGAGGCCCCTACGAGCAGTACTTC
CASSLAQGGPYEQYF
>TRBV12-3/TRBV12-4|TRBD1|few|TRBJ1-2
TGTGCCAGCAGTTTACGACAGGGCGGGCATTCGGACTATGGCTACACCTTC
CASSLRQGGHSDYGYTF
>TRBV7-3|-|many|TRBJ2-1
TGTGCCAGCAGTCTTATTGGCCTGGGGGAGCAGTTCTTC
CASSLIGLGEQFF
>TRBV5-1|-|many|TRBJ2-3
TGCGCCAGCAGCTCCCCTACCACAGATACGCAGTATTTT
CASSSPTTDTQYF
>TRBV7-2|TRBD1|few|TRBJ1-1
TGTGCCAGCAGCACAGGGGGCGGGGGAAGAACTGAAGCTTTCTTT
CASSTGGGGRTEAFF
>TRBV24-1|-|many|TRBJ2-3
TGTGCCACCAGTGAACCCCGGGGGCCGGGGGATACGCAGTATTTT
CATSEPRGPGDTQYF
>TRBV7-2|-|few|TRBJ1-2
TGTGCCAGCAGCTTAAGGCGTCAGCTCTATGGCTACACCTTC
CASSLRRQLYGYTF
>TRBV6-5|-|few|TRBJ1-2
TGTGCCAGCAGTTATCAGGAGGGCAGGTTGAATGGCTACACCTTC
CASSYQEGRLNGYTF
>TRBV29-1|-|many|TRBJ2-3
TGCAGCGTCCGCGCAGGGGGGGAAATAGATACGCAGTATTTT
CSVRAGGEIDTQYF
>TRBV28|-|many|TRBJ1-4
TGTGCCAGCAGTCCTATTAGAGCAACTAATGAAAAACTGTTTTTT
CASSPIRATNEKLFF
>TRBV3-1|-|-|TRBJ1-6
TGTGCCAGCAGCCACGGGGGGCCCCTCCACTTT
CASSHGGPLHF
>TRBV18|TRBD1|few|TRBJ2-5
TGTGCCAGCTCGTTCAGACAGGGTGGAGAGACCCAGTACTTC
CASSFRQGGETQYF
>TRBV5-1|-|-|TRBJ2-1
TGCGCCAGCAGCGATTACCAGGGGTGGCCCTACAATGAGCAGTTCTTC
CASSDYQGWPYNEQFF
>TRBV7-3|TRBD2|few|TRBJ2-1
TGTGCCAGCAGCATCACTAGCGGAGGTTACAATGAGCAGTTCTTC
CASSITSGGYNEQFF
>TRBV7-6|TRBD2|few|TRBJ2-1
TGTGCCAGCAGCCTCTCCCGCGGGGGGGGCAATGAGCAGTTCTTC
CASSLSRGGGNEQFF
>TRBV20-1|TRBD2|-|TRBJ2-3
TGCAGTGCCCAGAGCGGGGGGAACTCAGATACGCAGTATTTT
CSAQSGGNSDTQYF
>TRBV6-5|TRBD2|-|TRBJ2-5
TGTGCCAGCAGTTACCCCCAGACTAGCGGGGGGACCCAGTACTTC
CASSYPQTSGGTQYF
>TRBV5-1|-|-|TRBJ1-2
TGCGCCAGCAGCTTGGCTTGGGTCCCCTATGGCTACACCTTC
CASSLAWVPYGYTF
>TRBV7-2|-|few|TRBJ2-5
TGTGCCAGCGGTTTCCGAGAGACCCAGTACTTC
CASGFRETQYF
>TRBV5-1|-|few|TRBJ2-1
TGCGCCAGCAGCTTTAAGGGGAACAATGAGCAGTTCTTC
CASSFKGNNEQFF
>TRBV7-2|-|-|TRBJ2-3
TGTGCCAGCAGCCTCCCCCGGGGAGCGGCCTTCACAGATACGCAGTATTTT
CASSLPRGAAFTDTQYF
>TRBV11-2|-|-|TRBJ1-6
TGTGCCAGCAGCCAGGTGGGGAATAATTCACCCCTCCACTTT
CASSQVGNNSPLHF
>TRBV4-2|-|few|TRBJ2-6
TGTGCCAGCAGCAAAGCCGGGGATGCTGGGCATATTGGGGCCAACGTCCTGACTTTC
CASSKAGDAGHIGANVLTF
>TRBV9|-|few|TRBJ2-2
TGTGCCAGCAGCGCAAGCGGGTTAGCGGACACCGGGGAGCTGTTTTTT
CASSASGLADTGELFF